The T cell receptor beta chain under discussion was sequenced for a study of early T cells in non-severe SARS-CoV-2 infection. About the study: Investigators sequenced bulk RNA drawn from unsorted whole blood, and chains remained unpaired.

Each CDR3 protein gets one entry after TCRdb re-called the 5' RACE reads with MiXCR. The sample yields some 54,000 distinct CDR3 sequences, roughly a tenth seen once. CDR1 is ENHRY, CDR2 SYGVKD, per germline. V gave up 0 bases and J gave up 0 bases, with 8 bases separating them. This CDR3 has 15 amino acids. The material sequenced was whole blood. The chain combines TRBV10-3 with TRBJ1-1; D may be TRBD1 (5 bases). The receptor comes from an adult who was a healthcare worker with PCR-confirmed SARS-CoV-2 infection or an uninfected control (not recorded which). The CDR3 reads CAISESRTMNTEAFF. In DNA, the CDR3 is TGTGCCATCAGTGAGTCGCGGACAATGAACACTGAAGCTTTCTTT.